This T cell receptor beta chain was sequenced in a study of radiation and T cells in renal cell carcinoma. Points from the study as a whole: Top tumor clonotypes rose in blood 2 weeks post-radiation, then contracted. Baseline intratumoral clonotype presence is unknown without pretreatment biopsies.

This clone was counted only a few times. What it binds is not known. Indicated time point: blood 4 weeks post-SBRT, at nephrectomy. Indicated treatment: 15 Gy SBRT to primary tumor, nephrectomy 4 weeks later. After SBRT, blood was collected at 2 and 4 weeks, plus baseline. Clear cell pathology was present in this patient's renal cell carcinoma. TCRdb's table, derived via immunoSEQ multiplex PCR, lists solely in-frame clones and lacks some. Here the sample spans fewer than 200,000 clones, around 90% being singletons. CDR1 SGHNT and CDR2 YYREEE come from the germline V gene (reference sequence). This CDR3 has 15 amino acids. Trimming stripped 1 base from V and 1 base from J, with 12 bases between.

This receptor was obtained from a woman aged 45 to 65 with renal cell carcinoma. Material: blood, obtained from a patient whose treatment included radiotherapy and nephrectomy. The chain uses TRBV5-4 and TRBJ2-7; D is unresolved. The CDR3 region has the DNA TGTGCCAGCAGCTTGAGTCTCGCAGTTTCCTACGAGCAGTACTTC. Translation: CASSLSLAVSYEQYF.